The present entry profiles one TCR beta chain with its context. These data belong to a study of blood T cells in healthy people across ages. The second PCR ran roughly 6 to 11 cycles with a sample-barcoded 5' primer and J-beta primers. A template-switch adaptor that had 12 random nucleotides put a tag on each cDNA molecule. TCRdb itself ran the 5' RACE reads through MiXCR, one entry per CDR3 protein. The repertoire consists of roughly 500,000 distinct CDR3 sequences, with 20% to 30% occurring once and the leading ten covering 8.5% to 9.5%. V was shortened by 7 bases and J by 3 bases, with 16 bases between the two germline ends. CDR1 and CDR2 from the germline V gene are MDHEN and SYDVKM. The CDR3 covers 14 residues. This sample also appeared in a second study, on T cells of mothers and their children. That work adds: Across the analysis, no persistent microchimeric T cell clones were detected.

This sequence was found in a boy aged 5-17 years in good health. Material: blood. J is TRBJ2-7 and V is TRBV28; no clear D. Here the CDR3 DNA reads TGTGCCAGCACCGAAACCCGACCGGGCTACGAGCAGTACTTC. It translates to CASTETRPGYEQYF.